Described below is a single T cell receptor beta chain sequence and its context. This receptor's antigen is unknown. There are no base qualities to consult, and no much larger clone falls within one base. The data originate from a study of shared clonotypes between healthy human individuals (dated by TCRdb to 2018 to 2021). With regard to the full study: Three men and two women, aged 18 to 49 years, made up the cohort. To estimate repertoire size and how much clonotypes are shared between individuals, the study performed deep sequencing of blood TCR repertoires from about five healthy adults. Per donor, leukapheresis produced somewhere between about 0.94 and 9 billion PBMCs. For each donor, CD4 naive and CD4 memory were each run on three plates, CD8 naive on two plates, and CD8 memory on one plate. Different laboratories and diverse techniques were used to prepare libraries and sequence TCR repertoires, to increase sequencing depth and limit assay-specific biases.

The CDR3 measures 16 amino acids from cysteine to phenylalanine. Only the CDR3 region is kept as DNA, spanning 48 bases read in frame from base 1. For CDR1 and CDR2, the germline V gene (reference sequence) lists SGHNT and YYREEE. V has 4 bases trimmed and J has 1 base trimmed; junction bases matching no gene number 10. The donors were healthy, HIV-negative adults who had no recently reported acute infections or vaccinations. Only Caucasian adults living in Nashville, Tennessee, USA were represented among the donors. Magnetic negative selection was used to enrich CD4+ T cells, after which naive cells were positively selected on CD45RA and the negative fraction became the memory subset. Blood was collected by leukapheresis, and PBMCs were isolated by Ficoll-Histopaque density gradient centrifugation and then cryopreserved in liquid nitrogen vapor phase. Purity and quantity of every magnetically sorted T cell population were checked by analytical flow cytometry. Genomic DNA was isolated from every sorted fraction and measured by UV absorbance on a Nanodrop 2000c.

Overall study results and their limits: The small number of donors limited the genetic and exposure-history diversity represented. Incomplete sequencing was indicated by rarefaction of sorted-subset datasets, despite the large sequencing depth. Larger estimated clonotype richness was generally found for naive subsets than for memory subsets. Pairwise subsampling led to the expectation that sequencing depth would affect the degree of clonotype sharing among donors. Sharing across a few donors was observed for around 5% of naive CD4, 3.5% of naive CD8, roughly 2.3% of memory CD4, and roughly 0.4% of memory CD8 clonotypes. Clonotypes shared by all four sorted-subset donors showed higher generation probabilities than non-shared clonotypes. Sampling was limited to blood, and TCR repertoires in tissue likely differ from TCR repertoires in blood.

Using the deep immunoSEQ assay, TCR CDR3 regions were amplified from genomic DNA by multiplex PCR. For each cell subset, the extracted genomic DNA was distributed evenly across all wells of several immunoSEQ 96-well plates, and each plate served as one replicate. For sorted subsets, roughly 200 ng of genomic DNA, equivalent to some 30,000 T cell genomes, went into each replicate PCR. The purified libraries were quantified using a Qubit 3.0 fluorometer, sized with a Bioanalyzer 2100, and then quantified again using the KAPA Library Quantification kit. Each immunoSEQ 96-well plate was sequenced on its own single-read 150-cycle Illumina NextSeq 550 flow cell. The original pipeline was this. Because the immunoSEQ output held only junctional sequences and lacked quality scores, the filtering could not match the filtering applied to full-length reads. Sequences were annotated with PyIR, a Python wrapper for IgBLAST v1.9, and V/J genes and CDR3 were assigned using IMGT germline references. Any read was removed if the V/J assignment was weak (E-value above 1e-6), the CDR3 was missing, or the read contained stop codons, out-of-frame junctions, or ambiguous translated residues. A V3J clonotype was defined by an identical inferred V gene, J gene, and CDR3 amino acid sequence. Percentage overlap between repertoires was computed as shared unique clonotypes divided by the size of the smaller repertoire. Repertoire richness was assessed with RTK rarefaction, the Chao1 estimator, and Recon v2.1 estimates of unobserved clonotypes. Generation probabilities were computed with OLGA for all TCRbeta clonotypes obtained by the gDNA method from four donors. The immuneACCESS repertoire file appears here via TCRdb, limited to in-frame rearrangements. These files lack a portion of the clones; in checked studies, under half of the deficit traces to unresolved V genes, and the cause of the others is not known. D and trimming come from the DNA, and the V and J calls and clone size come from that table. The sample table holds millions of clones, of which 90% to 95% were seen once. Jointly, the top ten make up over 0.12% of the sample.

Specimen: naive CD4+ T cells sorted from blood. The cell subset or site label, as the study defines it: CD45RA+ positively selected. This sequence uses TRBV5-4 and TRBJ1-1, and TRBD1 matches 7 of the central bases. The sequence came from a man aged 18 to 29 in good health. CDR3 region: CASSKGARKSNTEAFF. The DNA sequence reads TGTGCCAGCAGCAAGGGGGCCAGAAAATCGAACACTGAAGCTTTCTTT.